Below, 2 T cell receptor beta chains from the same sample are listed, as sequenced in a study of blood T cell repertoires in COVID-19. TCRdb's table, derived via immunoSEQ multiplex PCR, lists solely in-frame clones and lacks some. The sample holds about 460,000 clones, around nine tenths seen once. The sample was PBMCs or T cells enriched from blood (not recorded which). The receptors stem from an older woman who had recovered from COVID-19.

V is TRBV9 and J is TRBJ2-3; 10 positions match TRBD2. The CDR3 is 19 amino acids. Germline CDR1 is SGDLS and CDR2 is YYNGEE. The ends lost 2 bases at V and 0 bases at J; junction bases unmatched: 12. The CDR3 here is CASSVGRASGGTSTDTQYF. As DNA, the CDR3 is TGTGCCAGCAGCGTGGGAAGAGCTAGCGGGGGAACTAGCACAGATACGCAGTATTTT.

J is TRBJ1-2 and V is TRBV5-6; D may be TRBD1 (5 bases). The length of the CDR3 is 14 residues. V was cut by 4 bases and J by 7 bases, with 17 bases left in between. CDR1 is SGHDT, CDR2 YYEEEE, per germline. The CDR3 bases are TGTGCCAGCAGCCCCCTTGGGGGGGGAGGTGGCTACACCTTC. Translation: CASSPLGGGGGYTF.